This record covers a single TCR beta chain. As yet, its antigen is unknown. A junction end diverges from the germline sequence, so it may reflect a read error. This sample was taken from a study of blood T cells in healthy people across ages. Overall study results and limits: Long-lived donors exceeded aged donors in naive CD4+ cells and diversity. The unknown donor CMV status may have confounded expanded clonotype changes.

The germline V gene has CDR1 SGHTA and CDR2 FQGNSA. This CDR3 is built from 13 residues. Total RNA extracted from each sample amounted to at least 6 micrograms. A second PCR, run for about 7 to 11 cycles, used a sample-barcoded 5' primer plus a J-beta primer mix. Unique molecular identifiers of 12 random nucleotides labeled each cDNA. TCRdb re-called the 5' RACE reads through MiXCR, storing one row per CDR3 protein. The sample has about 1.4 million distinct CDR3 sequences, approximately 63% seen once; the top ten hold 5.5% to 8%. Sequenced material: blood. The chain combines TRBV7-2 with TRBJ2-1; D is undetermined. The origin of this receptor is a man aged 18 to 35 in good health. For the CDR3, the DNA is TGTGCCAGCAGTTTAGTGGCAGACAATGAGCAGTTCTTC. Its translation: CASSLVADNEQFF.